This T cell receptor (beta chain) was identified in a study of CD4 T cells in relation to SARS-CoV-2 and coronaviruses. The table came from immunoSEQ multiplex PCR; TCRdb's copy has only in-frame clones and leaves some out. The table records approximately 20,000 clones, over 65% of them present only once. Before the COVID-19 pandemic, during about 2011-2019, CD4+ T cells were taken from unexposed donors. Isolation of CD4+ T cells took place after approximately eleven days in culture. This clone showed up just a few times. Its antigen is as yet unknown. The specimen was CD4+ T cells from PBMCs, cultured in vitro. The clonotype was recovered from a human donor in good health.

The CDR3 coding sequence is TGTGCCAGTACCGTAGAGTCTAACTATGGCTACACCTTC. This translates into CASTVESNYGYTF. This chain uses TRBV19 with TRBJ1-2; unclear D gene. CDR3 length equals 13 residues. Looked up from germline, CDR1 is LNHDA and CDR2 is SQIVND (reference sequence). The ends were cut back, 7 bases at V and 0 bases at J, with 9 bases in the middle.